Each of the 20 T cell receptor beta chains below was sequenced from the same sample in a study of control samples from healthy donors and cancer patients (TCRdb year 2020). To prepare the library, the immunoSEQ multiplex PCR assay was applied. As stored in TCRdb, this immuneACCESS dataset retains in-frame rearrangements with V and J assigned. A fraction of the clones does not appear; measured against another copy, unresolved V genes explain less than half of the discrepancy, and the remainder lacks a known reason. For this sample there are 150,000 or so clones; around 90% appear just once. The ten largest make up more than 10% of the sample. The sequenced sample was blood. The receptors were gathered from a man aged 25-45 years in good health.

The V call is TRBV6-2 or TRBV6-3, the J call TRBJ2-3, with a possible D match to TRBD1 (8 bases). The CDR3 has 18 residues. From germline, CDR1 is MNHEY and CDR2 SVGEGT. Trimming removed 5 bases at V and 6 bases at J, with 27 bases between. DNA of the CDR3: TGTGCCAGCAGTAGCAGTGGGGACAGGCGTGTCGGGAGGGATACGCAGTATTTT. The encoded protein is CASSSSGDRRVGRDTQYF.

The rearrangement joins TRBV7-3 to TRBJ2-6, with D uncertain. Trimming shortened V by 0 bases and J by 0 bases, and 9 bases separated the two germline ends. Per germline, CDR1 SGHTA and CDR2 FQGTGA. The CDR3 runs to 17 residues. CDR3 protein: CASSLTGLGSGANVLTF. For the CDR3, the DNA is TGTGCCAGCAGCTTAACGGGCCTCGGCTCTGGGGCCAACGTCCTGACTTTC.

This chain connects TRBV29-1 to TRBJ2-1; TRBD2 matches at 11 bases. There are 15 residues in the CDR3. The V and J ends lost 2 bases and 10 bases, in that order; junction bases with no gene match: 10. The germline CDR1 and CDR2 sequences are SQVTM and ANQGSEA. The CDR3 loop is CSVESPTSGRAEQFF. The CDR3 DNA sequence: TGCAGCGTTGAATCCCCCACTAGCGGGAGAGCCGAGCAGTTCTTC.

The chain recombines TRBV19 with TRBJ2-1; 12 bases are shared with TRBD2. Germline V lookup: CDR1 LNHDA, CDR2 SQIVND (reference sequence). V trimming: 1 base; J trimming: 7 bases; junction bases outside the gene matches: 14. The CDR3 is made up of 19 amino acids. The CDR3 DNA follows: TGTGCCAGTAGTATAGGGGGTAGAGGACTAGCGGGATTTAGGAATGAGCAGTTCTTC. Its translation: CASSIGGRGLAGFRNEQFF.

V usage is TRBV6-5 and J usage is TRBJ1-3, with D possibly matching TRBD1 (5 bases). Trimming removed 6 bases at V and 4 bases at J, with 16 bases between. The germline CDR1 and CDR2 sequences are MNHEY and SVGAGI. This CDR3 contains 15 residues. The chain's CDR3 is CASRRTQGQGNTIYF. The DNA for the CDR3 is TGTGCCAGCAGAAGGACCCAGGGTCAGGGAAACACCATATATTTT.

This chain connects TRBV29-1 to TRBJ1-3; 9 nucleotides agree with TRBD1. Germline assignment: CDR1 SQVTM and CDR2 ANQGSEA. Losses at the gene ends were 5 bases for V and 0 bases for J; bases not matched to a gene: 5. CDR3 size: 15 residues. The CDR3 loop reads CSVPGQGSSGNTIYF. DNA for the CDR3: TGCAGCGTTCCGGGACAGGGAAGCTCTGGAAACACCATATATTTT.

In its sample, this clone was seen a few times. The J gene is TRBJ1-2, the V gene TRBV12-3 or TRBV12-4; D gene unclear. V lost 2 bases and J lost 8, with 9 bases in between. This CDR3 has 12 residues. CDR3 sequence: CASSLTGRGYTF. The CDR3 nucleotides read TGTGCCAGCAGTTTAACGGGCAGGGGCTACACCTTC.

There are a few counts of this clone. This chain uses TRBV11-2 with TRBJ1-4, with D possibly matching TRBD1 (6 bases). This CDR3 has 14 residues. The germline V gene has CDR1 SGHAT and CDR2 FQNNGV. Trimming removed 0 bases from V and 9 bases from J, with 11 bases in between. CDR3 amino acids: CASSLEWGAKKLFF. As DNA, the CDR3 is TGTGCCAGCAGCTTAGAATGGGGGGCGAAAAAACTGTTTTTT.

This chain links TRBV5-1 with TRBJ1-2, with a possible D match to TRBD1 (6 bases). The CDR3 is 16 amino acids. V was pared by 0 bases and J by 8 bases, with 20 bases between. Germline CDR1 and CDR2: SGHRS and YFSETQ. The CDR3 bases are TGCGCCAGCAGCTTGGGGGCATCCAGGGGAAGTCACGGCTACACCTTC. It yields the protein CASSLGASRGSHGYTF. The full variable domain, with the rest looked up from reference TRBV5-1 and TRBJ1-2, is KAGVTQTPRYLIKTRGQQVTLSCSPISGHRSVSWYQQTPGQGLQFLFEYFSETQRNKGNFPGRFSGRQFSNSRSEMNVSTLELGDSALYLCASSLGASRGSHGYTFGSGTRLTVV.

V is TRBV7-9 and J is TRBJ1-6, with D possibly TRBD1 on 6 matching bases. This CDR3 is built from 16 residues. In germline, CDR1 is SEHNR, CDR2 FQNEAQ (reference sequence). V was cut by 3 bases and J by 1 base, with 10 bases left in between. Written as DNA, the CDR3 is TGTGCCAGCAGCTTCGGTCAGGGGTCCTATAATTCACCCCTCCACTTT. Its translation is CASSFGQGSYNSPLHF.

The chain couples TRBV6-5 to TRBJ2-7; weak D call: TRBD1 (5 bases). Germline V gene lookup returns CDR1 MNHEY and CDR2 SVGAGI. Trimming took off 6 bases at V and 6 bases at J, with 15 bases between the two ends. This CDR3 region has 13 residues. DNA for the CDR3: TGTGCCAGCAGGGTTTCAGGGAAGGGCGAGCAGTACTTC. Translating gives CASRVSGKGEQYF.

J is TRBJ1-4 and V is TRBV20-1; D might be TRBD1 (5 bases). This CDR3 contains 13 residues. Between the trimmed V and J ends, which lost 3 bases and 6 bases, there was a span of 11 bases. Germline CDR1 and CDR2: DFQATT and SNEGSKA (reference sequence). The CDR3 spells CSASPRVDEKLFF. The CDR3 DNA follows: TGCAGTGCTAGTCCCAGGGTCGATGAAAAACTGTTTTTT.

The chain employs TRBV6-5 and TRBJ2-7; D is perhaps TRBD1 or TRBD2 (5 bases each). CDR1 is MNHEY and CDR2 is SVGAGI in the germline V gene. V was trimmed by 6 bases and J by 0 bases, leaving 15 bases between them. This CDR3 region has 15 residues. This CDR3 is CASSLRDRGSYEQYF. Written as DNA, the CDR3 is TGTGCCAGCAGCCTCCGGGACCGCGGCTCCTACGAGCAGTACTTC.

The chain uses TRBV27 and TRBJ2-7; 8 bases align to TRBD2. Looked up from germline, CDR1 is MNHEY and CDR2 is SMNVEV (reference sequence). With 6 bases clipped from V and 4 bases from J, the junction kept 11 bases outside the gene matches. The CDR3 is 15 amino acids. CDR3 protein: CASSQGGLDYYEQYF. The DNA of the CDR3 is TGTGCCAGCAGCCAAGGGGGACTAGATTATTACGAGCAGTACTTC.

The rearrangement uses TRBV5-1 and TRBJ2-2; 7 bases match TRBD2. The CDR3 has 14 residues. Germline V gives CDR1 SGHRS, CDR2 YFSETQ. V was clipped by 7 bases and J by 1 base; unmatched bases: 4. CDR3 nucleotide sequence: TGCGCCAGCTTGGGAGGGGAGAACACCGGGGAGCTGTTTTTT. Protein: CASLGGENTGELFF.

The rearrangement links TRBV14 to TRBJ1-1; no clear D. The CDR3 has 18 amino acids. V was shortened by 0 bases and J by 1 base, with 18 bases between the two germline ends. Germline CDR1 is SGHDN and CDR2 is FVKESK. CDR3 protein: CASSQELGILTSNTEAFF. For the CDR3, the DNA is TGTGCCAGCAGCCAAGAACTGGGCATCCTTACCTCGAACACTGAAGCTTTCTTT.

V usage is TRBV4-3 and J usage is TRBJ2-2, with D hard to call. CDR3 length: 17 residues. Germline CDR1 LGHNA, CDR2 YSLEER. Trimming removed 1 base from V and 2 bases from J, with 14 bases in between. The CDR3, as DNA: TGCGCCAGCAGCCAAGGGATTAACGGCCAAAACACCGGGGAGCTGTTTTTT. Protein sequence: CASSQGINGQNTGELFF.

In DNA form, the CDR3 reads TGTGCCAGCAGCTACGACTGGGGCGCAACTAATGAAAAACTGTTTTTT. The encoded protein is CASSYDWGATNEKLFF. The J gene is TRBJ1-4, the V gene TRBV7-9, with D perhaps TRBD1 (5 bases). Germline lookup yields CDR1 SEHNR and CDR2 FQNEAQ (reference sequence). The CDR3 length is 16 residues. Trimming removed 4 bases at V and 0 bases at J, with 12 bases between.

The chain joins TRBV6-4 to TRBJ2-3; 9 positions match TRBD2. V shed 3 bases, J shed 5 bases, and the junction held 3 bases outside the gene matches. The length of the CDR3 is 14 residues. CDR1 is MRHNA, CDR2 SNTAGT, per germline. The DNA of the CDR3 is TGTGCCAGCAGTGAGGCTAGCGGGATAGATACGCAGTATTTT. Protein: CASSEASGIDTQYF.

This chain connects TRBV6-2 or TRBV6-3 to TRBJ2-2; D unresolved. The CDR3 has 11 amino acids. With 5 bases removed from V and 8 bases from J, the gap between germline ends came to 6 bases. From germline, CDR1 is MNHEY and CDR2 SVGEGT. CDR3 protein: CASSGRGELFF. The CDR3 DNA reads as TGTGCCAGCAGTGGTCGGGGGGAGCTGTTTTTT.